Listed below are T cell receptor beta chains from one sample, sequenced in a study of identical twins. TCRdb used MiXCR to reprocess the 5' RACE reads, holding one entry per CDR3 protein. The table shows about 690,000 distinct CDR3 sequences, with around 5.7% occurring only once. The sample taken for sequencing was naive T cells sorted from blood. The receptors originated from a man aged 18 to 30 in good health. Both conserved end residues are trimmed from each CDR3. Clone sizes are given selectively: once, few, many, or a class where the clone is expanded.

ASSLGGGLAGANVLT | TRBV7-8 | - | TRBJ2-6
AIRGGRTYNEQF | TRBV10-3 | few | TRBJ2-1
ASSLFRGRDGDTQY | TRBV5-8 | few | TRBJ2-3
ASSPVSGTGGPNEQF | TRBV12-3/TRBV12-4 | many | TRBJ2-1
ASSPLGPGELF | TRBV6-5 | many | TRBJ2-2
SARGGRRSDTQY | TRBV20-1 | - | TRBJ2-3
SVDLMTGTF | TRBV29-1 | many | TRBJ2-1
ASSQVRISDSPLH | TRBV4-1 | - | TRBJ1-6
ASSFPSGRSNEQF | TRBV5-1 | few | TRBJ2-1
ASSLSGQQETQY | TRBV3-1 | - | TRBJ2-5
ASSQGPRGTSGRVAANEQF | TRBV4-1 | few | TRBJ2-1
SARPGHAIGNEQF | TRBV20-1 | many | TRBJ2-1
ASSTGFSYNEQF | TRBV12-3/TRBV12-4 | - | TRBJ2-1
ASSESLATNYYNEQF | TRBV2 | few | TRBJ2-1
ASSGSDGGRMKETQY | TRBV9 | - | TRBJ2-5
ASSTNRVVGDTEAF | TRBV7-6 | few | TRBJ1-1
ASGKTRTSREFEQF | TRBV5-6 | - | TRBJ2-1